The rows below give T cell receptor beta chains drawn from one sample of a study of control samples from healthy donors and cancer patients. Repertoires were generated with immunoSEQ multiplex PCR, while TCRdb's copy carries only in-frame clones and drops some. The sample shows tens of thousands of clones, roughly 91% of them seen only once. The sequencing sample was made of blood. All receptors derive from a man aged 30 to 39 in good health. Both conserved end residues are part of each CDR3. A D gene is named only where the DNA matches it firmly. Clone sizes are given selectively: once, few, many, or a class where the clone is expanded.

>TRBJ2-2|TRBD2|once|TRBV28
CASGTSGKAGELFF
TGTGCCAGCGGCACTAGCGGGAAGGCCGGGGAGCTGTTTTTT
>TRBJ2-5|NA|NA|TRBV12-1
CASRPCRGGLMTQYF
TGTGCCAGCAGGCCTTGTCGGGGGGGGTTAATGACCCAGTACTTC
>TRBJ2-7|TRBD2|NA|TRBV5-1
CASSLGAGGYEQYF
TGCGCCAGCAGCTTAGGGGCGGGGGGCTACGAGCAGTACTTC
>TRBJ1-4|NA|NA|TRBV7-9
CASSLTRVQNEKLFF
TGTGCCAGCAGCTTAACCCGGGTCCAAAATGAAAAACTGTTTTTT
>TRBJ2-7|NA|NA|TRBV21-1
CASKAISRGQGIHEQYF
TGTGCCAGCAAGGCAATATCACGGGGACAGGGGATTCACGAGCAGTACTTC
>TRBJ2-7|NA|few|TRBV24-1
CATSETGTASYEQYF
TGTGCCACCAGTGAGACCGGGACCGCCTCCTACGAGCAGTACTTC
>TRBJ2-7|NA|NA|TRBV28
CASSLWDTPYEQYF
TGTGCCAGCAGTTTATGGGACACCCCCTACGAGCAGTACTTC
>TRBJ2-7|NA|NA|TRBV2
CASSDGIGRRGGPEQYF
TGTGCCAGCAGTGATGGTATTGGGAGGCGGGGAGGACCCGAGCAGTACTTC
>TRBJ2-1|TRBD2|NA|TRBV7-9
CASSSPTSGRAGEQFF
TGTGCCAGCAGCTCCCCGACTAGCGGGAGGGCAGGTGAGCAGTTCTTC
>TRBJ2-3|NA|NA|TRBV28
CASSLRGSTDTQYF
TGTGCCAGCAGTTTACGGGGGAGCACAGATACGCAGTATTTT
>TRBJ2-7|TRBD2|NA|TRBV29-1
CSVNRPAGDQQYF
TGCAGCGTTAATCGGCCAGCGGGAGATCAGCAGTACTTC
>TRBJ2-7|TRBD2|NA|TRBV14
CASSQGDSGTTYEQYF
TGTGCCAGCAGCCAAGGAGATTCTGGGACTACCTACGAGCAGTACTTC
>TRBJ1-5|NA|NA|TRBV19
CASLGDTQHF
TGTGCCAGTTTAGGGGATACCCAGCATTTT
>TRBJ1-2|TRBD1|NA|TRBV30
CACDRGGGYGYTF
TGTGCCTGTGACAGGGGAGGTGGTTATGGCTACACCTTC
>TRBJ2-3|NA|NA|TRBV5-1
CASSKEGVSADTQYF
TGCGCCAGCAGCAAAGAGGGGGTATCCGCAGATACGCAGTATTTT
>TRBJ2-1|NA|NA|TRBV11-2
CASSFGGFSYNEQFF
TGTGCCAGCAGCTTCGGCGGGTTTTCCTACAATGAGCAGTTCTTC
>TRBJ1-2|NA|NA|TRBV19
CASTGTFYGYTF
TGTGCGAGTACAGGGACGTTCTATGGCTACACCTTC
>TRBJ2-7|TRBD2|NA|TRBV5-4
CASSEGTNSYEQYF
TGTGCCAGCAGCGAAGGGACTAATTCCTACGAGCAGTACTTC